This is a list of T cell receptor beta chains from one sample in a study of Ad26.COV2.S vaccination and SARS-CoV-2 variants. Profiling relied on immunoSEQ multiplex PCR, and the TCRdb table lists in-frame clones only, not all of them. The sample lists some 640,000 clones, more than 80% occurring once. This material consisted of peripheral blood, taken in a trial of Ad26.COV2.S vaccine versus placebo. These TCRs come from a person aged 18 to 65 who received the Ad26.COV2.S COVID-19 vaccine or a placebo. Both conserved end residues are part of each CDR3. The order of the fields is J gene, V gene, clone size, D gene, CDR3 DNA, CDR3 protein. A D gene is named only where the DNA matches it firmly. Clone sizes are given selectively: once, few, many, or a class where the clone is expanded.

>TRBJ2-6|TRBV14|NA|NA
TGTGCCAGCAGCCTATCTGGGGCCAACGTCCTGACTTTC
CASSLSGANVLTF
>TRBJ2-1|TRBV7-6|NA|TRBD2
TGTGCCAGCAGCTTAAAGTTGCGGGAGGGTAATGAGCAGTTCTTC
CASSLKLREGNEQFF
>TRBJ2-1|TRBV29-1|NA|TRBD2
TGCAGCGTGACTAGCGGGAGGAGGCTTGAGCAGTTCTTC
CSVTSGRRLEQFF
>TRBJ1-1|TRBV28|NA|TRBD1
TGTGCCAGCAGCGTAACCGGGACAGGACCGACTGAAGCTTTCTTT
CASSVTGTGPTEAFF
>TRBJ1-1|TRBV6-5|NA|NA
TGTGCCAGCAGAAAAAGGGTCGGAAACACTGAAGCTTTCTTT
CASRKRVGNTEAFF
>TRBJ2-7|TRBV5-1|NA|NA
TGCGCCAGCAGCTTCCCGTCCGGAACCTACGAGCAGTACTTC
CASSFPSGTYEQYF
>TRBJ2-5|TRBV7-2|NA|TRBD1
TGTGCCAGCAGCTTAGCACTGGGACAGGCAGAGACCCAGTACTTC
CASSLALGQAETQYF
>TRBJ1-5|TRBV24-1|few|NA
TGTGCCACCTATTCCTCGGTTGGATGGTGGCGGCCCCAGCATTTT
CATYSSVGWWRPQHF
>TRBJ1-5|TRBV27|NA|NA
TGTGCCAGCAGCCTAAGGGGGGAAGGGGCCGCCAATCAGCCCCAGCATTTT
CASSLRGEGAANQPQHF
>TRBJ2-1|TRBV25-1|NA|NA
TGTGCCAGCAGTGAGAGAGAGCAGTTCTTC
CASSEREQFF
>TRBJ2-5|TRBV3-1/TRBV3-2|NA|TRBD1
TGTGCCAGCAGCCCCGGACAGGGACAAGGGACCCAGTACTTC
CASSPGQGQGTQYF
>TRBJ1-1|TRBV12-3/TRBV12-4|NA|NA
TGTGCCAGCGGGTCAGGGGTCACTGAAGCTTTCTTT
CASGSGVTEAFF
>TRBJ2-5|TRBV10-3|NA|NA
TGTGCCATCAGTGAGTTCCAAGAGACCCAGTACTTC
CAISEFQETQYF
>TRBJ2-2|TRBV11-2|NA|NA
TGTGCCAGCAGCTTCGTACAGCTAACCGGGGAGCTGTTTTTT
CASSFVQLTGELFF
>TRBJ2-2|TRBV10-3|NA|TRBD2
TGTGCCGCAAAGACTAGCGGGAGTGCGAACACCGGGGAGCTGTTTTTT
CAAKTSGSANTGELFF
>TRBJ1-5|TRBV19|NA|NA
TGTGCCAGTAAAACAGGGCTTAGCAATCAGCCCCAGCATTTT
CASKTGLSNQPQHF
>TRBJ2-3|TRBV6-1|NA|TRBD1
TGTGCCAGCAGTGAAGCAGGCAGGGGGCATCTGGCAGGAGATACGCAGTATTTT
CASSEAGRGHLAGDTQYF